The TCR beta chain under discussion was sequenced for a study of blood T cell repertoires in COVID-19 (dated by TCRdb to the early 2020s). Notes on the research overall: Collaborator samples came from the United States, Italy and Spain and covered acute and convalescent phases of COVID-19. The prospective study material was composed of cDNA or gDNA derived from T cells, B-cell-depleted T cells, or PBMCs. Where HLA class I and class II types were available, the types were taken from metadata supplied by the sample provider, not from assay-based typing. Subjects who had been exposed to COVID-19, were actively infected with it, or had recovered from it provided the deeply sampled blood TCRbeta repertoires that made up the dataset. The samples were drawn from the first 160 participants of the ongoing ImmuneRACE study and from roughly 1,300 subjects provided by 6 global collaborators. Sample metadata almost always included a de-identified subject ID, COVID-19 status, age in years and sex. The repertoires were made available in a free public database intended to serve as a resource for research on the immune response to SARS-CoV-2. The research as a whole found: How much clinical and demographic metadata was included differed by source and by participant, and the metadata was provided uncurated.

The CDR3 contains 12 residues, cysteine and phenylalanine counted. Of all the DNA, just the CDR3 is kept, 36 bases in frame from base 1. The germline V gene gives CDR1 as MDHEN and CDR2 as SYDVKM. V is cut by 3 bases and J by 6 bases, and the space between the germline ends is 9 bases. Collaborating institutions collected whole blood in K2EDTA tubes following their own protocols. Collaborator samples were shipped for TCRbeta analysis as frozen whole blood, isolated PBMCs, or DNA extracted from either sample type. TCRbeta CDR3 regions were amplified from genomic DNA by means of the immunoSEQ Assay, a bias-controlled multiplex PCR. In the source study's methods: Nucleated cell counts per sample were estimated from amplification of reference gene primers within the assay. To quantify the absolute abundance of each unique TCRbeta CDR3 rearrangement, sequence reads were collapsed and filtered. For each sample, productive Simpson clonality was calculated as the square root of Simpson's diversity index over productive rearrangements. The table comes from immuneACCESS by way of TCRdb, which keeps in-frame sequences with V and J called. Part of the clones is missing from these tables; in studies checked, under half for an unresolved V gene and the rest for unknown reasons. From that table come the V and J calls and clone size; the DNA was used to work out D and trimming. The sample table lists under 150,000 clones, about 85% of them with a count of one. More than 10% of the sample lies in the top ten.

With regard to this clone: The specificity of this receptor is unknown. Qualities for individual bases were not recorded, and no much larger clone is one base off.

This receptor was obtained from a human donor in a cohort sampled during active COVID-19. Sequenced input: peripheral blood. The sequence joins TRBV28 to TRBJ2-7; D gene: possibly TRBD1, on 5 matching bases. The CDR3 region has the sequence CASSLSGPEQYF. The nucleotide sequence reads TGTGCCAGCAGTTTGTCAGGGCCCGAGCAGTACTTC.